The entry below describes one TCR beta chain. Its antigen is unknown. The V end was cut by 2 bases, the J end by 3 bases, with 8 bases between. Per germline, CDR1 SGHDT and CDR2 YYEEEE. This CDR3 spans 14 amino acids. This entry belongs to a study of PD-1 blockade in classical Hodgkin lymphoma. Study-wide results and caveats: Newly diagnosed patients had diversity similar to the baseline diversity of complete responders.

Generated by immunoSEQ multiplex PCR, the TCRdb table keeps only in-frame clones and is missing some. Of some 90,000 clones listed, approximately 78% were seen once; the top ten hold over 7.5%. Time point indicated: cycle 4 day 1 (C4D1), after 5 to 7 weeks of nivolumab. Every patient was affected by relapse after autologous stem cell transplantation, while exposure to brentuximab vedotin was not uniform. The chain combines TRBV5-6 with TRBJ1-4, with unresolved D. The material was peripheral blood mononuclear cells (PBMCs), obtained before the fourth cycle of nivolumab. This TCR was recovered from a human donor with classical Hodgkin lymphoma. CDR3 DNA: TGTGCCAGCAGCTTCGGCAGAGCTAATGAAAAACTGTTTTTT. Protein sequence: CASSFGRANEKLFF.